These T cell receptor beta chains were read from a single sample in a study of CD8+ T cells in alopecia areata. Clones were sequenced by immunoSEQ multiplex PCR, and TCRdb holds only the in-frame ones, with some missing. The sample yields about 130,000 clones, around 60% seen once. Source: CD4+ T cells sorted from blood, taken at week 0. The receptors here all came from a human donor with alopecia areata. Both conserved end residues are part of each CDR3. The D gene is left open where the match is weak. Only part of the rows carry a size: once, few, many, or a class if the clone is expanded.

length: 12; J: TRBJ1-5; V: TRBV25-1; D: NA; size: once; DNA: TGTGCCAGCAGAGGCGGCAATCAGCCCCAGCATTTT; CDR3: CASRGGNQPQHF
length: 15; J: TRBJ1-4; V: TRBV27; D: TRBD1; size: NA; DNA: TGTGCCAGCAGTTTGCTCGGGACAGGGAATGAAAAACTGTTTTTT; CDR3: CASSLLGTGNEKLFF
length: 13; J: TRBJ2-3; V: TRBV29-1; D: NA; size: NA; DNA: TGCAGCGTTGTAACCGTTATGGGAGATACGCAGTATTTT; CDR3: CSVVTVMGDTQYF
length: 14; J: TRBJ2-1; V: TRBV7-2; D: NA; size: NA; DNA: TGTGCCAGCAGCTTAGACTATGCGGTCAATGAGCAGTTCTTC; CDR3: CASSLDYAVNEQFF
length: 14; J: TRBJ2-7; V: TRBV5-4; D: NA; size: NA; DNA: TGTGCCAGCAGCCTTAACCCAGGTTCCTACGAGCAGTACTTC; CDR3: CASSLNPGSYEQYF
length: 15; J: TRBJ1-2; V: TRBV27; D: TRBD1; size: NA; DNA: TGTGCCAGCAGTTCTCACACAGGGGCGGGTAGAGGCTACACCTTC; CDR3: CASSSHTGAGRGYTF
length: 15; J: TRBJ2-3; V: TRBV7-9; D: NA; size: NA; DNA: TGTGCCAGCAGCTCCCAGCTGAAACACACAGATACGCAGTATTTT; CDR3: CASSSQLKHTDTQYF
length: 16; J: TRBJ2-6; V: TRBV7-2; D: NA; size: NA; DNA: TGTGCCAGCAGCTTACTGGGGGTAGCTGGGGCCAACGTCCTGACTTTC; CDR3: CASSLLGVAGANVLTF
length: 15; J: TRBJ2-7; V: TRBV18; D: TRBD2; size: few; DNA: TGTGCCAGCTCACCAGTAGCCGGGACTAGCAACGAGCAGTACTTC; CDR3: CASSPVAGTSNEQYF
length: 15; J: TRBJ1-6; V: TRBV25-1; D: NA; size: NA; DNA: TGTGCCAGCAGTGCCCCCCGCCCCTATAATTCACCCCTCCACTTT; CDR3: CASSAPRPYNSPLHF
length: 15; J: TRBJ2-1; V: TRBV7-2; D: NA; size: NA; DNA: TGTGCCAGCAGCTTTGGGGATAGCTCCTACAATGAGCAGTTCTTC; CDR3: CASSFGDSSYNEQFF
length: 15; J: TRBJ2-3; V: TRBV5-1; D: TRBD1; size: NA; DNA: TGCGCCAGCAGCTTGGGGACAGGGACGGCAGATACGCAGTATTTT; CDR3: CASSLGTGTADTQYF
length: 12; J: TRBJ2-1; V: TRBV6-6; D: NA; size: NA; DNA: TGTGCCAGCAGTTACGGGCAGGATGAGCAGTTCTTC; CDR3: CASSYGQDEQFF
length: 16; J: TRBJ2-5; V: TRBV18; D: NA; size: NA; DNA: TGTGCCAGCTCACCAAGTACGGGGGGCGCTTTAGAGACCCAGTACTTC; CDR3: CASSPSTGGALETQYF
length: 15; J: TRBJ2-3; V: TRBV4-3; D: TRBD2; size: NA; DNA: TGCGCCAGCAGCCAGGCGGGGGGGCCCGGGGATACGCAGTATTTT; CDR3: CASSQAGGPGDTQYF
length: 14; J: TRBJ1-4; V: TRBV7-2; D: TRBD1; size: NA; DNA: TGTGCCAGCAGCCCCCCGACAGGGAATGAAAAACTGTTTTTT; CDR3: CASSPPTGNEKLFF
length: 15; J: TRBJ2-1; V: TRBV5-4; D: NA; size: NA; DNA: TGTGCCAGCAGCCCGAGCGGAAGCTATCACAATGAGCAGTTCTTC; CDR3: CASSPSGSYHNEQFF
length: 14; J: TRBJ1-2; V: TRBV7-8; D: TRBD1; size: NA; DNA: TGTGCCAGCAGTCCGGACAGGGCTCTCTCTGGCTACACCTTC; CDR3: CASSPDRALSGYTF
length: 15; J: TRBJ2-5; V: TRBV5-1; D: NA; size: NA; DNA: TGCGCCAGCGGGCGGGACGGCAAGTACCAAGAGACCCAGTACTTC; CDR3: CASGRDGKYQETQYF
length: 12; J: TRBJ1-2; V: TRBV19; D: NA; size: NA; DNA: TGTGCCAGTAGCGACAGAGTAGCTGGCTACACCTTC; CDR3: CASSDRVAGYTF
length: 16; J: TRBJ1-4; V: TRBV15; D: NA; size: NA; DNA: TGTGCCACCAGCAGAGATCTAGCGACCGTGGGTGAAAAACTGTTTTTT; CDR3: CATSRDLATVGEKLFF
length: 15; J: TRBJ1-4; V: TRBV7-9; D: TRBD1; size: NA; DNA: TGTGCCAGCAGCTTCCAGGGGGCAAGTAATGAAAAACTGTTTTTT; CDR3: CASSFQGASNEKLFF
length: 16; J: TRBJ2-7; V: TRBV4-1; D: TRBD1; size: NA; DNA: TGCGCCAGCAGCCCGTACCAGGACAGGATCCCCTACGAGCAGTACTTC; CDR3: CASSPYQDRIPYEQYF
length: 19; J: TRBJ2-5; V: TRBV18; D: TRBD2; size: NA; DNA: TGTGCCAGCTCACCAGTATTGGAACTAGCGGGAGTCGACCAAGAGACCCAGTACTTC; CDR3: CASSPVLELAGVDQETQYF
length: 15; J: TRBJ1-2; V: TRBV7-9; D: TRBD1; size: few; DNA: TGTGCCAGCAGCTCCCCGACAGGGAACCAATATGGCTACACCTTC; CDR3: CASSSPTGNQYGYTF
length: 17; J: TRBJ2-6; V: TRBV4-1; D: TRBD2; size: NA; DNA: TGCGCCAGCAGCCAAGGACTAGCGAACTCTGGGGCCAACGTCCTGACTTTC; CDR3: CASSQGLANSGANVLTF
length: 15; J: TRBJ2-2; V: TRBV10-3; D: TRBD1; size: NA; DNA: TGTGCCATCAGTTCGGACAGGGGAAACACCGGGGAGCTGTTTTTT; CDR3: CAISSDRGNTGELFF
length: 17; J: TRBJ2-2; V: TRBV7-9; D: TRBD2; size: few; DNA: TGTGCCAGCAGCCGCCTAGCGGGAGGGCCGAACACCGGGGAGCTGTTTTTT; CDR3: CASSRLAGGPNTGELFF
length: 11; J: TRBJ2-3; V: TRBV7-3; D: NA; size: NA; DNA: TGTGCCAGCAGCGACGGGGATACGCAGTATTTT; CDR3: CASSDGDTQYF
length: 14; J: TRBJ1-4; V: TRBV7-9; D: NA; size: NA; DNA: TGTGCCAGCAGTTCCAGAAGTGGGAATGAAAAACTGTTTTTT; CDR3: CASSSRSGNEKLFF
length: 14; J: TRBJ1-5; V: TRBV28; D: NA; size: NA; DNA: TGTGCCAGCAGGTCGCGCAGATCCAATCAGCCCCAGCATTTT; CDR3: CASRSRRSNQPQHF
length: 14; J: TRBJ2-1; V: TRBV5-4; D: NA; size: NA; DNA: TGTGCCAGCAGCTTGGAGGTGGAGGTCAATGAGCAGTTCTTC; CDR3: CASSLEVEVNEQFF
length: 16; J: TRBJ1-2; V: TRBV29-1; D: NA; size: NA; DNA: TGCAGCGTTGAAGGGGGGGTCGGCTTAGCTAACTATGGCTACACCTTC; CDR3: CSVEGGVGLANYGYTF
length: 13; J: TRBJ2-5; V: TRBV27; D: NA; size: NA; DNA: TGTGCCAGCAGCCGACAGATCCAAGAGACCCAGTACTTC; CDR3: CASSRQIQETQYF
length: 15; J: TRBJ2-7; V: TRBV7-2; D: NA; size: NA; DNA: TGTGCCAGCAGCTTAGTTCCAGGGGTAACCTTCGAGCAGTACTTC; CDR3: CASSLVPGVTFEQYF
length: 16; J: TRBJ1-2; V: TRBV18; D: TRBD1; size: NA; DNA: TGTGCCAGCTCACACGGACAGGGGTACCCTAACTATGGCTACACCTTC; CDR3: CASSHGQGYPNYGYTF
length: 15; J: TRBJ2-1; V: TRBV9; D: TRBD2; size: few; DNA: TGTGCCAGCGACGCTGGCGACAGCGCGGGGGGAAAGAAGTTCTTC; CDR3: CASDAGDSAGGKKFF
length: 19; J: TRBJ2-7; V: TRBV27; D: TRBD2; size: NA; DNA: TGTGCCAGCAGTCTGCTTCGGGGGACTAGCGGGATCGGGGCCTACGAGCAGTACTTC; CDR3: CASSLLRGTSGIGAYEQYF
length: 16; J: TRBJ2-7; V: TRBV5-4; D: TRBD2; size: NA; DNA: TGTGCCAGCACCGATTCTGTGACTAGCGGTCGATACGAGCAGTACTTC; CDR3: CASTDSVTSGRYEQYF